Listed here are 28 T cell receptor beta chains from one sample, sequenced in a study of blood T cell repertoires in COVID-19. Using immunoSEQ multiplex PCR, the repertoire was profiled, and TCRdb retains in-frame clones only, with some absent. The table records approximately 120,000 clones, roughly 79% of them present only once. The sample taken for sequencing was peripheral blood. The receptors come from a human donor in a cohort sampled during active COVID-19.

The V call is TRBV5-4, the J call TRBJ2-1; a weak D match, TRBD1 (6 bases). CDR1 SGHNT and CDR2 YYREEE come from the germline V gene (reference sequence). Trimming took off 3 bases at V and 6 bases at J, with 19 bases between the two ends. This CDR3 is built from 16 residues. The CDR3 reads CASSSVRQGHRNEQFF. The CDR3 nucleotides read TGTGCCAGCAGCTCGGTCCGGCAGGGGCATCGCAATGAGCAGTTCTTC.

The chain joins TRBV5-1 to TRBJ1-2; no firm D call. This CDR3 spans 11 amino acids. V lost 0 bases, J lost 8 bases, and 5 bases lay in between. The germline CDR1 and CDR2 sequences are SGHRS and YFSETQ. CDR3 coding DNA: TGCGCCAGCAGCTTGGACAACGGCTACACCTTC. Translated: CASSLDNGYTF.

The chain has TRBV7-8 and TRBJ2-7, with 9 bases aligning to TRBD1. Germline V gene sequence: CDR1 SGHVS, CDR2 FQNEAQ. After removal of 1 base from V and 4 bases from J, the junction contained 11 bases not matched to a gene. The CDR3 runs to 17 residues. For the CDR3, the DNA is TGTGCCAGCAGCTTAGGGGGGGGGACAGGGACGGTTTACGAGCAGTACTTC. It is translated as CASSLGGGTGTVYEQYF. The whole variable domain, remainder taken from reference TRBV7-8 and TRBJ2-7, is GAGVSQSPRYKVAKRGQDVALRCDPISGHVSLFWYQQALGQGPEFLTYFQNEAQLDKSGLPSDRFFAERPEGSVSTLKIQRTQQEDSAVYLCASSLGGGTGTVYEQYFGPGTRLTVT.

The CDR3 DNA is TGCGCCAGCAGCAAAGTGACTAGCGGATTCTCCTACGAGCAGTACTTC. The encoded protein is CASSKVTSGFSYEQYF. The chain recombines TRBV5-1 with TRBJ2-7, with 9 bases that match TRBD2. Germline values: CDR1 SGHRS, CDR2 YFSETQ. V lost 4 bases and J lost 0; bases outside the gene matches: 8. The CDR3 extends over 16 amino acids.

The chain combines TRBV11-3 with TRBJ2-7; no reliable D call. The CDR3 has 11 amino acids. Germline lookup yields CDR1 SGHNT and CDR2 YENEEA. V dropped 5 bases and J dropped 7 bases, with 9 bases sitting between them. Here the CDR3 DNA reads TGTGCCAGCAGCCTAAGACTTGAGCAGTACTTC. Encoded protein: CASSLRLEQYF.

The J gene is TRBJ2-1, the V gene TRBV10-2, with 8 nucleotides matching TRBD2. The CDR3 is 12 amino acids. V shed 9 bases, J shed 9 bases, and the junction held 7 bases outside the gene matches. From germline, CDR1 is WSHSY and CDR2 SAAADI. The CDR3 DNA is TGCGCCAGTAGACGGGGGGGACGTGAGCAGTTCTTC. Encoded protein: CASRRGGREQFF.

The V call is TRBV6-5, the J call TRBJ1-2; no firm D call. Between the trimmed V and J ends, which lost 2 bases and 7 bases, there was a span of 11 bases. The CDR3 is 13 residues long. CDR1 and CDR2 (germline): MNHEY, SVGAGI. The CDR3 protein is CASSYRNAGGYTF. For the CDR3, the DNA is TGTGCCAGCAGTTACCGGAATGCAGGTGGCTACACCTTC.

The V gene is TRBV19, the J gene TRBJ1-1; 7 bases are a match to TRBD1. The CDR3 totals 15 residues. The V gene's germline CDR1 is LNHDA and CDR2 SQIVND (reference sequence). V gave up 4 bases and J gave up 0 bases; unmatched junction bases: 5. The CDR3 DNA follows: TGTGCCAGTAGTACCTCGAGGGGGCTGAACACTGAAGCTTTCTTT. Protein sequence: CASSTSRGLNTEAFF.

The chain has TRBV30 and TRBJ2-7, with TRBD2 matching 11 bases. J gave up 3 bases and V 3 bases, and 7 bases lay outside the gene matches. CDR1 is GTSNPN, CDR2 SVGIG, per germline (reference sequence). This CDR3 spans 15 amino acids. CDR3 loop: CAWRRRLAGSYEQYF. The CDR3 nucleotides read TGTGCCTGGAGAAGGAGACTAGCGGGGAGCTACGAGCAGTACTTC.

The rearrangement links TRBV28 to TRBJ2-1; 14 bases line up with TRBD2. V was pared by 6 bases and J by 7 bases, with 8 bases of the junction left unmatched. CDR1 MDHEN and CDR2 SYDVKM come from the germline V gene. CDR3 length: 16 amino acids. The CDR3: CASRTTSGGAANEQFF. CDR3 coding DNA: TGTGCCAGCAGAACGACTAGCGGGGGGGCTGCAAATGAGCAGTTCTTC.

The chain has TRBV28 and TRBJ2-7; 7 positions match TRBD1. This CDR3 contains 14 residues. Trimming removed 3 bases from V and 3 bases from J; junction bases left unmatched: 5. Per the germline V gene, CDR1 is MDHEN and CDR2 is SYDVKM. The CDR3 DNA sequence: TGTGCCAGCAGTTTCAGGGGGAGCCTCTACGAGCAGTACTTC. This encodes CASSFRGSLYEQYF.

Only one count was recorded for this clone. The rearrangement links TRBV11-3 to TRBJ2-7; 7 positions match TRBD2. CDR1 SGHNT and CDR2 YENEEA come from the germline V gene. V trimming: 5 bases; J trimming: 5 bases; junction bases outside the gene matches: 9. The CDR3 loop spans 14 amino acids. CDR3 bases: TGTGCCAGCAGCCCCCGGACTAGAATGAACGAGCAGTACTTC. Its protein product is CASSPRTRMNEQYF.

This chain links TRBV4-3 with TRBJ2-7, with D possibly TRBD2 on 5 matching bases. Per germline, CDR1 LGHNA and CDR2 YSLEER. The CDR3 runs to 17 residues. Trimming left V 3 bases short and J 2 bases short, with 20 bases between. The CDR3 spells CASSQTPPRGRTYEQYF. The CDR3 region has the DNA TGCGCCAGCAGCCAGACCCCCCCCAGAGGGCGAACCTACGAGCAGTACTTC.

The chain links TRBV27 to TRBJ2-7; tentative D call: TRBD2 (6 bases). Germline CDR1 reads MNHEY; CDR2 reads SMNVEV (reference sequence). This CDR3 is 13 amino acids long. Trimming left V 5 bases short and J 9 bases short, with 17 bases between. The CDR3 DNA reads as TGTGCCAGCAGTCGCGGGACCGCGGCCCCGCAGTACTTC. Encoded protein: CASSRGTAAPQYF.

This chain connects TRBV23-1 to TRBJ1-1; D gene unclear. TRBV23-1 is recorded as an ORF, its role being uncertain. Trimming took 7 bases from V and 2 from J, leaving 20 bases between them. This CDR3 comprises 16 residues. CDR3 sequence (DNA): TGCGCCAGCACTGAGTCCTTTGAGTGCCCAAACACTGAAGCTTTCTTT. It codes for CASTESFECPNTEAFF.

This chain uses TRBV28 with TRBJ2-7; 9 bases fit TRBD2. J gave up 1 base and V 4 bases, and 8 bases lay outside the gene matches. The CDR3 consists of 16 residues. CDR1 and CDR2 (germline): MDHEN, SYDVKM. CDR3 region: CASSSVLAGISYEQYF. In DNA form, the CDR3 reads TGTGCCAGCAGTTCCGTGCTAGCGGGGATTTCCTACGAGCAGTACTTC. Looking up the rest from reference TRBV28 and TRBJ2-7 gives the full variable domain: DVKVTQSSRYLVKRTGEKVFLECVQDMDHENMFWYRQDPGLGLRLIYFSYDVKMKEKGDIPEGYSVSREKKERFSLILESASTNQTSMYLCASSSVLAGISYEQYFGPGTRLTVT.

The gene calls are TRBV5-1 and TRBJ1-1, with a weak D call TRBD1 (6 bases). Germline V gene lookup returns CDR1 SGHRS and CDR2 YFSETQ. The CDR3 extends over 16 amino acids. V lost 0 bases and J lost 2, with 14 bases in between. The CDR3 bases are TGCGCCAGCAGCTTGGATGTTGTGGGGGCAAACACTGAAGCTTTCTTT. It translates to CASSLDVVGANTEAFF.

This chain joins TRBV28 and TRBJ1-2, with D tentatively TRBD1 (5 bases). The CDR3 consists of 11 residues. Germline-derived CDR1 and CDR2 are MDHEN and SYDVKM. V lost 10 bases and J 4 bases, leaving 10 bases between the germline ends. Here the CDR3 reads CATQGAYGYTF. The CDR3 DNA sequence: TGTGCCACCCAGGGCGCCTATGGCTACACCTTC.

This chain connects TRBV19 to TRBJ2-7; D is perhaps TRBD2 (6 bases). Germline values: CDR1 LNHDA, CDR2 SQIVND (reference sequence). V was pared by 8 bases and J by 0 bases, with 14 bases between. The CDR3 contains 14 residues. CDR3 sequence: CASSLGGASYEQYF. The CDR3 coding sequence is TGTGCCAGTTCCTTAGGCGGGGCCTCCTACGAGCAGTACTTC.

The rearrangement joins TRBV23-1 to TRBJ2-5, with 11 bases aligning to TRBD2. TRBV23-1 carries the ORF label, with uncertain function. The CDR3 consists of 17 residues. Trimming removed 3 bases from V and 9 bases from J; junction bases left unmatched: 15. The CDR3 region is CASSHLSGGAALGAQYF. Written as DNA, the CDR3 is TGCGCCAGCAGTCATCTTAGCGGGGGGGCCGCTTTAGGGGCCCAGTACTTC.

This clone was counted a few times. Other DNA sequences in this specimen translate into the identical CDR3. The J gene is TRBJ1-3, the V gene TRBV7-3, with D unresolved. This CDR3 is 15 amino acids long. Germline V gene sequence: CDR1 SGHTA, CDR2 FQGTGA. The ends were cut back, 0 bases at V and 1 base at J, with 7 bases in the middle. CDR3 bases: TGTGCCAGCAGCTTAACGGGAGGTTCTGGAAACACCATATATTTT. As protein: CASSLTGGSGNTIYF.

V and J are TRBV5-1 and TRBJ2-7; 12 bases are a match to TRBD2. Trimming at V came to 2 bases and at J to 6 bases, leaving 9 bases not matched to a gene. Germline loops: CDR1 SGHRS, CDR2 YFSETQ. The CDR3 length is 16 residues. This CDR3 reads CASSLSGLAGSGEQYF. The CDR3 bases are TGCGCCAGCAGCTTATCCGGACTAGCGGGATCGGGCGAGCAGTACTTC.

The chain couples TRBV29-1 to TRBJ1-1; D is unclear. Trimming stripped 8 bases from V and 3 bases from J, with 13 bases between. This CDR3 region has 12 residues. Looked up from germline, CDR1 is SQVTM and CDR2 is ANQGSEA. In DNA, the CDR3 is TGCAGCTCCGTATTAAGCGACACTGAAGCTTTCTTT. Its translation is CSSVLSDTEAFF.

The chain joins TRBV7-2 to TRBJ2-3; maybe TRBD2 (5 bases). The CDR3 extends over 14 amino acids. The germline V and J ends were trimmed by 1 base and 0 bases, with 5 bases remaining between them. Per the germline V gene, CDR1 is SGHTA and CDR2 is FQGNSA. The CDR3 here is CASSLGTSTDTQYF. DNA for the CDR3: TGTGCCAGCAGCTTAGGGACTAGCACAGATACGCAGTATTTT.

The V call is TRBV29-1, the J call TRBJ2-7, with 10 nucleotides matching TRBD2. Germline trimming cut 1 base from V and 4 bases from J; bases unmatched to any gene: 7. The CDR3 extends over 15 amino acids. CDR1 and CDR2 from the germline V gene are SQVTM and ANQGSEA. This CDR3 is CSVEGFSSGRYEQYF. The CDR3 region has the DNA TGCAGCGTTGAAGGGTTTTCTAGCGGGAGATACGAGCAGTACTTC.

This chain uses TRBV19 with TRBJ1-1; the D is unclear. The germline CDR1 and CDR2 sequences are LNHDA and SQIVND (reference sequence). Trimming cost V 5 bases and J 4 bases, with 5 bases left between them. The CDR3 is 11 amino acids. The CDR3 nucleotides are TGTGCCAGTAGTCACTTCACTGAAGCTTTCTTT. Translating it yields CASSHFTEAFF.

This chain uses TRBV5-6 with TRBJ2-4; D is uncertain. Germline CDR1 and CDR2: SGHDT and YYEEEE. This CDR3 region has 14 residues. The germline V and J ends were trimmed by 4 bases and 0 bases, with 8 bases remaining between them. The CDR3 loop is CASSLGLAKNIQYF. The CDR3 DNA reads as TGTGCCAGCAGCCTTGGGCTAGCCAAAAACATTCAGTACTTC.

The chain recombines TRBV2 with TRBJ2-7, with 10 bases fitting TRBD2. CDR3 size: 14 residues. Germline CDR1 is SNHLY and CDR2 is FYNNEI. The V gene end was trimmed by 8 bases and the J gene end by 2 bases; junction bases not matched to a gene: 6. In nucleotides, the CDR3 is TGTGCCAGCGGTACTAGCGGGAAGACCTACGAGCAGTACTTC. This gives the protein CASGTSGKTYEQYF.